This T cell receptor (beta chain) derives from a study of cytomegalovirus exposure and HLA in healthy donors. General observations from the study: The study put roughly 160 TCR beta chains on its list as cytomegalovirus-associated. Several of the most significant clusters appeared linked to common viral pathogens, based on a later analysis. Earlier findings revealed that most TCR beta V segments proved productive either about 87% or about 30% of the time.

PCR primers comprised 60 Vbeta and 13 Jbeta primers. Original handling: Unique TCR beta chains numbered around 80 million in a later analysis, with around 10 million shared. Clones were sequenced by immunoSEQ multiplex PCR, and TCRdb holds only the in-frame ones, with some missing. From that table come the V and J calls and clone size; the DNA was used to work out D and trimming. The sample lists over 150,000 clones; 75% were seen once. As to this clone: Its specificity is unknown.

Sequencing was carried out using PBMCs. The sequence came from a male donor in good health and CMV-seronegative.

The CDR3 reads CASSLPTGHMNTGELFF. The CDR3 DNA is TGTGCCAGCAGCTTGCCGACAGGGCATATGAACACCGGGGAGCTGTTTTTT. This sequence joins TRBV7-3 and TRBJ2-2, with 7 bases lining up with TRBD1. The V gene's germline CDR1 is SGHTA and CDR2 FQGTGA. The CDR3 has 17 amino acids. V trimming: 3 bases; J trimming: 1 base; junction bases outside the gene matches: 8. Using reference TRBV7-3 and TRBJ2-2 for the parts outside the CDR3, the full variable domain is GAGVSQTPSNKVTEKGKYVELRCDPISGHTALYWYRQSLGQGPEFLIYFQGTGAADDSGLPNDRFFAVRPEGSVSTLKIQRTERGDSAVYLCASSLPTGHMNTGELFFGEGSRLTVL.